A selection of T cell receptor beta chains follows, all from one sample in a study of blood T cell repertoires in COVID-19. Some clones are missing from TCRdb's copy, which holds only in-frame ones; the method was immunoSEQ multiplex PCR. The sample carries 55,000 to 65,000 clones, almost 80% recorded once. The material sequenced was peripheral blood. These receptors came from a man between 60 and 70 years old with acute or convalescent COVID-19. Each CDR3 is given with its conserved first and last residue. A D gene is named only where the DNA matches it firmly. The size entry is marked missing in some rows and otherwise reads once, few, many or a size class.

>-|TRBV9|TRBJ2-3|-
CASSPRLAGATDTQYF
TGTGCCAGCAGCCCCAGGCTGGCGGGGGCCACAGATACGCAGTATTTT
>-|TRBV19|TRBJ1-1|few
CASRTGGGKNTEAFF
TGTGCCAGTCGCACTGGGGGGGGTAAGAACACTGAAGCTTTCTTT
>-|TRBV2|TRBJ1-1|-
CASSIWSGNTEAFF
TGTGCCAGCAGTATATGGTCAGGGAACACTGAAGCTTTCTTT
>-|TRBV29-1|TRBJ2-1|-
CSVEAQEAGRLPNEQFF
TGCAGCGTTGAAGCCCAGGAGGCGGGTAGGCTACCCAATGAGCAGTTCTTC
>-|TRBV28|TRBJ2-7|-
CASSKSTPYEQYF
TGTGCCAGCAGTAAGAGCACTCCCTACGAGCAGTACTTC
>-|TRBV19|TRBJ1-1|-
CATLSDTHLPEAFF
TGTGCCACCTTGTCCGACACCCACCTCCCTGAAGCTTTCTTT
>TRBD1|TRBV19|TRBJ1-1|-
CASSPTTGEGTEAFF
TGTGCCAGTAGTCCCACGACAGGGGAGGGGACTGAAGCTTTCTTT
>-|TRBV14|TRBJ1-5|-
CASSQESGLTRGQPQHF
TGTGCCAGCAGCCAAGAGTCAGGCTTGACACGGGGTCAGCCCCAGCATTTT
>TRBD1|TRBV5-1|TRBJ2-2|few
CASSLTGGITGELFF
TGCGCCAGCAGCTTGACAGGGGGCATCACCGGGGAGCTGTTTTTT
>-|TRBV21-1|TRBJ2-7|-
CASTKPITALFYEQYF
TGTGCCAGCACCAAACCTATCACAGCCCTATTCTACGAGCAGTACTTC
>TRBD1|TRBV30|TRBJ1-5|-
CAWSAKQGARSNQPQHF
TGTGCCTGGAGTGCGAAACAGGGGGCGCGGAGCAATCAGCCCCAGCATTTT
>-|TRBV12-3/TRBV12-4|TRBJ1-2|-
CASSFDGSLGYTF
TGTGCCAGCAGTTTTGATGGCAGTCTCGGCTACACCTTC
>-|TRBV7-9|TRBJ1-5|-
CASSPSGPNQPQHF
TGTGCCAGCAGCCCGAGTGGTCCCAATCAGCCCCAGCATTTT
>-|TRBV5-4|TRBJ1-1|once
CASSSSSVNTEAFF
TGTGCCAGCAGCTCGTCTTCAGTGAACACTGAAGCTTTCTTT
>-|TRBV30|TRBJ2-5|-
CAWSTGRGETQYF
TGTGCCTGGAGCACAGGAAGAGGAGAGACCCAGTACTTC
>-|TRBV20-1|TRBJ2-1|-
CSAQTRNEQFF
TGCAGTGCCCAGACTAGAAATGAGCAGTTCTTC
>TRBD1|TRBV7-2|TRBJ2-7|few
CASSLDRGSIYEQYF
TGTGCCAGCAGCTTAGACAGGGGATCGATCTACGAGCAGTACTTC
>-|TRBV15|TRBJ2-3|few
CATSLGDTYTDTQYF
TGTGCCACCAGTCTCGGGGACACATACACAGATACGCAGTATTTT
>-|TRBV19|TRBJ1-2|-
CASTFLGEAHYGYTF
TGTGCCAGTACCTTCCTCGGGGAGGCCCACTATGGCTACACCTTC
>-|TRBV5-4|TRBJ2-1|-
CASSWREYNEQFF
TGTGCCAGCAGCTGGAGGGAATACAATGAGCAGTTCTTC
>-|TRBV5-1|TRBJ2-7|-
CASSLGQGDEQYF
TGCGCCAGCAGCTTGGGGCAGGGTGACGAGCAGTACTTC
>-|TRBV7-2|TRBJ1-2|few
CASSLDRARSGYTF
TGTGCCAGCAGCTTAGACAGGGCAAGGAGTGGCTACACCTTC
>-|TRBV18|TRBJ1-5|-
CASSPGGGADLAQHF
TGTGCCAGCTCCCCCGGTGGGGGGGCTGATTTAGCCCAGCATTTT
>-|TRBV5-1|TRBJ2-3|-
CASSLGSPVRDTQYF
TGCGCCAGCAGCTTGGGGAGTCCCGTTAGAGATACGCAGTATTTT
>TRBD1|TRBV29-1|TRBJ1-5|-
CSVLTGFDNQPQHF
TGCAGCGTTTTGACAGGGTTCGACAATCAGCCCCAGCATTTT